The entry below describes one TCR beta chain. Its antigen remains unknown. This specimen comes from a study of cytomegalovirus exposure and HLA in healthy donors. Points from the study as a whole: Versus the approximately 670-donor mean, an Asian-associated ancestry cluster reportedly showed fewer N-insertions in a later analysis.

The CDR3 loop spans 16 amino acids. J was trimmed by 2 bases and V by 4 bases; bases with no gene match: 5. Germline-derived CDR1 and CDR2 are SGHRS and YFSETQ. Primers included in the PCR were 60 Vbeta and 13 Jbeta primers. Clones were read by immunoSEQ multiplex PCR, and TCRdb kept only the in-frame ones, dropping some. This table has 150,000 to 200,000 clones, about 80% appearing once. Sequences were obtained from PBMCs. This clonotype was sampled from a woman aged 40 to 55 in good health and CMV-seronegative. The rearrangement joins TRBV5-1 to TRBJ2-5; the match to TRBD2 covers 13 bases. CDR3 sequence reads: CASSPGLAGLQETQYF. CDR3 DNA: TGCGCCAGCAGCCCGGGACTAGCGGGGTTACAAGAGACCCAGTACTTC.